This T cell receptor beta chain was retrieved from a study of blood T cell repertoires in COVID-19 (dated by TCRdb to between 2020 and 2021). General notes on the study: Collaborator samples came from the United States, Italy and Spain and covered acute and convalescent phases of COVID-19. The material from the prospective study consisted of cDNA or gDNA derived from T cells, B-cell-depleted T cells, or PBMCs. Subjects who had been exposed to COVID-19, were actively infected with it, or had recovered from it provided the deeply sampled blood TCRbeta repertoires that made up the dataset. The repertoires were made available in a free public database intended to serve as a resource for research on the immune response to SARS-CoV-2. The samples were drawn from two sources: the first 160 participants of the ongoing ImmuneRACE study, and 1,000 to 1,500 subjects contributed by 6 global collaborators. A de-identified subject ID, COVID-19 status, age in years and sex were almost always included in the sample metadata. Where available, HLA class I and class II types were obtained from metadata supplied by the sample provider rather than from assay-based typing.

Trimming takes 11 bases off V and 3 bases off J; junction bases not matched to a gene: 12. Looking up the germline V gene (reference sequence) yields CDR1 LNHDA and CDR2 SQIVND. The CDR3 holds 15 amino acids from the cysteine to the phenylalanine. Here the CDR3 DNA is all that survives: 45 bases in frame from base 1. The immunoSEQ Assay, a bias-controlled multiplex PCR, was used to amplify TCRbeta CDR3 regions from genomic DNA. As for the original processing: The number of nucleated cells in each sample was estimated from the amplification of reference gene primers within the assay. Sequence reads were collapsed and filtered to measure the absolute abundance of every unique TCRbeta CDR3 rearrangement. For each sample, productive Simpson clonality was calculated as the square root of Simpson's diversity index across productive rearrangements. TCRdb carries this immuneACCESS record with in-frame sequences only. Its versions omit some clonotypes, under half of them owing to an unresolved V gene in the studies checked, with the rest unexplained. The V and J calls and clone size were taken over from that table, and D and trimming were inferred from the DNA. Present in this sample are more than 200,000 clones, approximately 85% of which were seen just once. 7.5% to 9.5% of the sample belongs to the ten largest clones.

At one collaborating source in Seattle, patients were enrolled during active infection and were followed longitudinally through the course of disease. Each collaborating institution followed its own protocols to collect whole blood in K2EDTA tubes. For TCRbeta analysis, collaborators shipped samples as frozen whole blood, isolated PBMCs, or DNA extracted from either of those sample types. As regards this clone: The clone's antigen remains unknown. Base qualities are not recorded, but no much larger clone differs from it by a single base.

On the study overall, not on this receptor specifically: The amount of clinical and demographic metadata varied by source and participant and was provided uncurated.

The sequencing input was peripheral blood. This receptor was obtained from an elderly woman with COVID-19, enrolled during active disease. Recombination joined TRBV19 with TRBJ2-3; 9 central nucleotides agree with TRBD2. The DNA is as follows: TGTGCCGTATATACGCGAGCGGGGGGAACAGATACGCAGTATTTT. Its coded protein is CAVYTRAGGTDTQYF.